This entry features one TCR beta chain sequence. CDR1 and CDR2 (germline): DFQATT, SNEGSKA (reference sequence). With 4 bases removed from V and 6 bases from J, the gap between germline ends came to 7 bases. CDR3 length: 10 amino acids. The sample originates from a study of blood T cell repertoires in COVID-19. Study summary: Some COVID-19 samples were acute and others convalescent; all came from the United States, Italy and Spain. T cells, B-cell-depleted T cells, or PBMCs supplied cDNA or gDNA.

The data were produced by immunoSEQ multiplex PCR, yet TCRdb's version contains in-frame clones alone and is incomplete. In the table there are roughly 290,000 clones, more than 75% of which are singletons. The chain combines TRBV20-1 with TRBJ2-7; D call uncertain. The specimen sequenced was peripheral blood. The TCR originated in a woman between 50 and 59 years old who had recovered from COVID-19. This CDR3 reads CSAIVREQYF. The CDR3 DNA sequence: TGCAGTGCTATAGTCCGCGAGCAGTACTTC.